One sample yielded the 32 T cell receptor beta chains listed below, sequenced in a study of regulatory T cells in long-lasting Graves disease. This sample's time point: persistent/refractory GD, antithyroid drugs over 5 years with positive TRAb. Scientists built the TCR library using RNA that was extracted from PBMCs. CDR3 regions were amplified by Arm-PCR using iRepertoire HTBI primers to build TCR beta libraries. Via MiXCR, TCRdb re-called the multiplex PCR reads, giving one row per CDR3 protein. The data show 310,000 or so distinct CDR3 sequences, around a fifth seen once. The specimen was peripheral blood mononuclear cells (PBMCs), collected when the disease was refractory, from a patient treated with antithyroid drugs. The source of these receptors is a female donor with Graves disease.

The rearrangement links TRBV4-1 to TRBJ2-5; 9 positions agree with TRBD2. V lost 3 bases and J lost 4; bases outside the gene matches: 6. CDR1 is MGHRA, CDR2 YSYEKL, per germline. The CDR3 loop spans 15 amino acids. This CDR3 reads CASSHNSGGRETQYF. CDR3 coding DNA: TGCGCCAGCAGCCATAACAGCGGGGGGCGAGAGACCCAGTACTTC.

This clonotype appeared many times. V usage is TRBV4-3 and J usage is TRBJ1-5; D is perhaps TRBD1 (6 bases). This CDR3 contains 15 residues. Germline CDR1 and CDR2: LGHNA and YSLEER. V was shortened by 0 bases and J by 7 bases, with 13 bases between the two germline ends. CDR3 loop: CASSQDRGGHQPQHF. The CDR3 DNA reads as TGCGCCAGCAGCCAAGATAGGGGGGGGCACCAGCCCCAGCATTTT.

This clonotype has a count of ten or more. This chain joins TRBV28 and TRBJ1-1; D is perhaps TRBD1 (6 bases). Germline CDR1 is MDHEN and CDR2 is SYDVKM. The V end was cut by 7 bases, the J end by 6 bases, with 21 bases between. The CDR3 spans 15 residues. CDR3 residues: CASKRPGGLDSEAFF. In nucleotides, the CDR3 is TGTGCCAGCAAGCGTCCGGGGGGGCTGGATTCTGAAGCTTTCTTT.

This clonotype was observed at least ten times. This rearrangement joins TRBV9 to TRBJ2-2, with TRBD2 matching over 8 bases. Germline V lookup: CDR1 SGDLS, CDR2 YYNGEE. V lost 0 bases to trimming and J lost 6 bases; unmatched junction nucleotides: 13. This CDR3 is 18 amino acids long. The CDR3 region has the DNA TGTGCCAGCAGCGTAGTGGGAGGAGGGACTAGAGGATCCGGGGAGCTGTTTTTT. It codes for CASSVVGGGTRGSGELFF.

The chain has TRBV6-1 and TRBJ1-1; D unclear. V was shortened by 5 bases and J by 0 bases, with 13 bases between the two germline ends. The length of the CDR3 is 15 residues. Germline CDR1 reads MNHNS; CDR2 reads SASEGT. The CDR3 DNA sequence: TGTGCCAGCAGTCCCCGTTCCGGGATGAACACTGAAGCTTTCTTT. Its translation: CASSPRSGMNTEAFF.

V is TRBV20-1 and J is TRBJ1-3; 8 bases align to TRBD1. Losses at the gene ends were 1 base for V and 2 bases for J; bases not matched to a gene: 7. Germline V lookup: CDR1 DFQATT, CDR2 SNEGSKA (reference sequence). CDR3 length equals 16 residues. The CDR3 DNA sequence: TGCAGTGCTAGAGGGGGGCAGGGGGCTCCTGGAAACACCATATATTTT. It is translated as CSARGGQGAPGNTIYF.

This clonotype has ten or more counts. V is TRBV18 and J is TRBJ2-7, with D possibly being TRBD1 (5 bases). This CDR3 is built from 11 residues. CDR1 is KGHSH and CDR2 is LQKENI in the germline V gene. V gave up 5 bases and J gave up 5 bases, with 7 bases separating them. CDR3 loop: CASSARDEQYF. DNA of the CDR3: TGTGCCAGCTCAGCCAGGGACGAGCAGTACTTC.

The V call is TRBV9, the J call TRBJ2-2; D uncertain. Germline V gene lookup returns CDR1 SGDLS and CDR2 YYNGEE. CDR3 size: 13 residues. V was pared by 4 bases and J by 6 bases, with 10 bases between. The CDR3 loop reads CASSFRTSGELFF. The DNA for the CDR3 is TGTGCCAGCAGCTTCAGGACGTCCGGGGAGCTGTTTTTT.

This clonotype was recorded a few times. The CDR3 loop is CASGQGGSEAFF. CDR3 DNA: TGTGCCAGCGGGCAGGGGGGGAGTGAAGCTTTCTTT. This chain uses TRBV2 with TRBJ1-1; 7 nucleotides match TRBD1. The CDR3 is 12 amino acids. Trimming at V came to 8 bases and at J to 7 bases, leaving 7 bases not matched to a gene. Germline CDR1 reads SNHLY; CDR2 reads FYNNEI.

This chain links TRBV15 with TRBJ2-5; 7 nucleotides agree with TRBD2. V gave up 7 bases and J gave up 10 bases; unmatched junction bases: 15. CDR1 and CDR2 (germline): LNHNV, YYDKDF (reference sequence). The CDR3 is 14 residues long. The CDR3 coding sequence is TGTGCCACCACGATCTCAGGCCCCCGGGAGGTCCAGTACTTC. Encoded protein: CATTISGPREVQYF. The variable domain in full, completed from reference TRBV15 and TRBJ2-5, reads DAMVIQNPRYQVTQFGKPVTLSCSQTLNHNVMYWYQQKSSQAPKLLFHYYDKDFNNEADTPDNFQSRRPNTSFCFLDIRSPGLGDTAMYLCATTISGPREVQYFGPGTRLLVL.

Ten or more counts support this clonotype. The rearrangement uses TRBV7-2 and TRBJ1-3, with 7 positions matching TRBD1. The CDR3 contains 14 residues. Trimming at V came to 5 bases and at J to 7 bases, leaving 8 bases not matched to a gene. CDR1 is SGHTA and CDR2 is FQGNSA in the germline V gene. For the CDR3, the DNA is TGTGCCAGCAGCCTTTCGACAGGGAGGAACACCATATATTTT. Residues: CASSLSTGRNTIYF.

A few counts support this clonotype. The chain combines TRBV30 with TRBJ1-4, with 7 bases identical to TRBD1. The CDR3 is 16 residues long. Trimming at V came to 3 bases and at J to 0 bases, leaving 7 bases not matched to a gene. The germline gives CDR1 GTSNPN, CDR2 SVGIG (reference sequence). DNA for the CDR3: TGTGCCTGGAGCGAGGGACAGCTTGCAACTAATGAAAAACTGTTTTTT. This encodes CAWSEGQLATNEKLFF.

This clonotype was seen ten or more times. The chain combines TRBV28 with TRBJ2-5; D is undetermined. CDR1 and CDR2 from the germline V gene are MDHEN and SYDVKM. The CDR3 length is 14 residues. V lost 3 bases to trimming and J lost 4 bases, with 12 bases between them. The CDR3 region is CASSFESDTETQYF. In nucleotides, the CDR3 is TGTGCCAGCAGTTTTGAGTCAGATACAGAGACCCAGTACTTC. The entire variable domain, with the rest obtained from reference TRBV28 and TRBJ2-5, is as follows: DVKVTQSSRYLVKRTGEKVFLECVQDMDHENMFWYRQDPGLGLRLIYFSYDVKMKEKGDIPEGYSVSREKKERFSLILESASTNQTSMYLCASSFESDTETQYFGPGTRLLVL.

V is TRBV9 and J is TRBJ2-1, with 8 bases lining up with TRBD2. Germline V lookup: CDR1 SGDLS, CDR2 YYNGEE. The CDR3 is 15 residues long. Losses at the gene ends were 3 bases for V and 4 bases for J; bases not matched to a gene: 6. In DNA form, the CDR3 reads TGTGCCAGCAGCGCAGCGGGAGCAAATTACAATGAGCAGTTCTTC. Its protein is CASSAAGANYNEQFF.

The chain employs TRBV6-1 and TRBJ1-2; D uncertain. Per germline, CDR1 MNHNS and CDR2 SASEGT. This CDR3 has 12 residues. The V and J ends lost 6 bases and 4 bases respectively, with 9 bases between them. The CDR3 nucleotides read TGTGCCAGCAGGGCAGCGTCCTATGGCTACACCTTC. It specifies CASRAASYGYTF.

The chain combines TRBV7-9 with TRBJ2-1; no clear D. Germline V gene data show CDR1 as SEHNR and CDR2 as FQNEAQ (reference sequence). The CDR3 has 11 residues. The ends were cut back, 7 bases at V and 3 bases at J, with 4 bases in the middle. The CDR3 bases are TGTGCCAGCATGGTCTACAATGAGCAGTTCTTC. Residues: CASMVYNEQFF.

Many counts were recorded for this clonotype. This sequence joins TRBV20-1 and TRBJ2-7; 9 nucleotides match TRBD1. J was trimmed by 5 bases and V by 3 bases; bases with no gene match: 5. Germline V gene sequence: CDR1 DFQATT, CDR2 SNEGSKA (reference sequence). The CDR3 spans 13 residues. CDR3 amino acids: CSARGQGLHEQYF. The CDR3 nucleotides read TGCAGTGCTAGGGGACAGGGCCTCCACGAGCAGTACTTC.

This clonotype was seen a handful of times. The V and J genes are TRBV20-1 and TRBJ1-1; D gene ambiguous. V lost 6 bases and J 10 bases, leaving 24 bases between the germline ends. The CDR3 covers 14 residues. Germline CDR1 DFQATT, CDR2 SNEGSKA (reference sequence). The CDR3 spells CSALRTGPHEVAFF. CDR3 in DNA: TGCAGTGCCCTGAGGACCGGGCCCCACGAGGTAGCTTTCTTT.

The rearrangement joins TRBV10-1 to TRBJ2-7, with no clear D. Looked up from germline, CDR1 is WNHNN and CDR2 is SYGVQD (reference sequence). This CDR3 comprises 14 residues. The V end was cut by 6 bases, the J end by 4 bases, with 16 bases between. The CDR3 spells CASRFQAFSYEQYF. The CDR3 DNA reads as TGCGCCAGCAGATTCCAGGCTTTTTCATACGAGCAGTACTTC.

The chain combines TRBV20-1 with TRBJ2-5, with 12 bases that match TRBD1. V dropped 4 bases and J dropped 1; count of bases not matched to a gene: 16. Germline V gene lookup returns CDR1 DFQATT and CDR2 SNEGSKA (reference sequence). There are 19 residues in the CDR3. CDR3 coding DNA: TGCAGTGCTACAGGGACAGGGGGCCAACTAGGTGGACTCCAAGAGACCCAGTACTTC. Its protein is CSATGTGGQLGGLQETQYF.

The table lists this clonotype with many counts. The V and J genes are TRBV28 and TRBJ1-6; D gene uncertain. The CDR3 sequence is 15 residues long. Trimming took off 3 bases at V and 7 bases at J, with 13 bases between the two ends. The V gene's germline CDR1 is MDHEN and CDR2 SYDVKM. CDR3 bases: TGTGCCAGCAGTTTTTCCACAGATCGAAATTCACCCCTCCACTTT. Translation gives CASSFSTDRNSPLHF. The whole variable domain, remainder taken from reference TRBV28 and TRBJ1-6, is DVKVTQSSRYLVKRTGEKVFLECVQDMDHENMFWYRQDPGLGLRLIYFSYDVKMKEKGDIPEGYSVSREKKERFSLILESASTNQTSMYLCASSFSTDRNSPLHFGNGTRLTVT.

A word on this clonotype: Just one base apart from a much larger clone, this may be a read error. The chain employs TRBV7-9 and TRBJ1-4; 8 bases agree with TRBD1. The CDR3 is made up of 15 amino acids. CDR1 and CDR2 (germline): SEHNR, FQNEAQ (reference sequence). The CDR3 sequence is CASSSLDRGGEKPFF. In DNA, the CDR3 is TGTGCCAGCAGTTCCCTTGACAGGGGAGGTGAAAAACCGTTTTTT.

Concerning this clonotype: A single base separates this from a much larger clone, so it may be a read error. Written as DNA, the CDR3 is TGTGCCACCAATAGGAACCAGCGAAGTGAGCAGTACTTC. Encoded protein: CATNRNQRSEQYF. The rearrangement links TRBV2 to TRBJ2-5, with D unresolved. Germline V lookup: CDR1 SNHLY, CDR2 FYNNEI. V was trimmed by 10 bases and J by 11 bases, leaving 23 bases between them. The CDR3 length is 13 residues.

The CDR3 nucleotides are TGCAGTGCTACGTTTCTAGCGGGAATTGAGCAGTTCTTC. It codes for CSATFLAGIEQFF. This chain links TRBV20-1 with TRBJ2-1, with 9 bases aligning to TRBD2. The CDR3 loop spans 13 amino acids. The junction had 7 bases not matched to a gene; V was cut back by 4 bases and J by 9 bases. Germline loops: CDR1 DFQATT, CDR2 SNEGSKA (reference sequence).

The chain has TRBV7-2 and TRBJ2-7, with D possibly matching TRBD1 (6 bases). Trimming pared 10 bases from V and 3 bases from J, leaving 10 bases between. The CDR3 is 11 amino acids. Germline-derived CDR1 and CDR2 are SGHTA and FQGNSA. The CDR3 DNA follows: TGTGCCACTCTACAGGGCTACGAGCAGTACTTC. Its translation: CATLQGYEQYF.

This clonotype has a count of ten or more. V is TRBV14 and J is TRBJ2-7; 7 nucleotides line up with TRBD1. CDR3 size: 14 residues. With 3 bases clipped from V and 1 base from J, the junction kept 3 bases outside the gene matches. Germline CDR1 reads SGHDN; CDR2 reads FVKESK. The CDR3 loop is CASSQTGLSYEQYF. Written as DNA, the CDR3 is TGTGCCAGCAGCCAGACAGGGTTATCCTACGAGCAGTACTTC. The variable domain in full, completed from reference TRBV14 and TRBJ2-7, reads EAGVTQFPSHSVIEKGQTVTLRCDPISGHDNLYWYRRVMGKEIKFLLHFVKESKQDESGMPNNRFLAERTGGTYSTLKVQPAELEDSGVYFCASSQTGLSYEQYFGPGTRLTVT.

V gene TRBV27 combines with J gene TRBJ2-3; D gene ambiguous. The CDR3 is 14 residues long. Trimming removed 2 bases from V and 7 bases from J, with 13 bases in between. CDR1 is MNHEY, CDR2 SMNVEV, per germline (reference sequence). CDR3 in DNA: TGTGCCAGCAGTTTACCAAATAACTTTAATACGCAGTATTTT. Residues: CASSLPNNFNTQYF.

Many counts were recorded for this clonotype. The chain couples TRBV5-1 to TRBJ1-2; TRBD1 is a possible D gene (6 bases). The CDR3 is 14 amino acids. Germline loops: CDR1 SGHRS, CDR2 YFSETQ. V dropped 2 bases and J dropped 5 bases, with 13 bases sitting between them. DNA for the CDR3: TGCGCCAGCAGCTTCCAGGGGCGGAGATATGGCTACACCTTC. Encoded protein: CASSFQGRRYGYTF.

This clonotype was observed a handful of times. The chain joins TRBV20-1 to TRBJ2-4, with D uncertain. The CDR3 is 14 amino acids. The V end was cut by 6 bases, the J end by 6 bases, with 18 bases between. Germline V gene sequence: CDR1 DFQATT, CDR2 SNEGSKA (reference sequence). Here the CDR3 DNA reads TGCAGTGCCAAGCACCGGGTCAGGAGAAACATTCAGTACTTC. It codes for CSAKHRVRRNIQYF.

In its sample, this clonotype was seen many times. The chain joins TRBV28 to TRBJ2-7; either TRBD1 or TRBD2 may supply D (5 bases each). From germline, CDR1 is MDHEN and CDR2 SYDVKM. V lost 2 bases, J lost 1 base, and 15 bases lay in between. The CDR3 extends over 16 amino acids. The CDR3: CASSLIVGAGSYEQYF. The CDR3 bases are TGTGCCAGCAGTTTAATCGTTGGGGCGGGTTCCTACGAGCAGTACTTC.

The gene calls are TRBV6-1 and TRBJ2-5; the D gene is possibly TRBD1 (6 bases). V lost 6 bases to trimming and J lost 2 bases, with 19 bases between them. The CDR3 runs 16 residues. CDR1 and CDR2 (germline): MNHNS, SASEGT. DNA for the CDR3: TGTGCCAGCAGCCCTCTCGAGGACAGTGTACAAGAGACCCAGTACTTC. Its translation: CASSPLEDSVQETQYF.

This clonotype was found a few times. The V call is TRBV27, the J call TRBJ1-1; D remains unclear. V was trimmed by 5 bases and J by 0 bases, leaving 13 bases between them. The CDR3 covers 15 residues. Per germline, CDR1 MNHEY and CDR2 SMNVEV (reference sequence). CDR3 in DNA: TGTGCCAGCAGTCCTCTGCCAGATATGAACACTGAAGCTTTCTTT. It is translated as CASSPLPDMNTEAFF.